This TCR beta chain was recovered during a study of shared clonotypes between healthy human individuals. Cells designated naive CD8 were CD45RO-negative and were positively selected for CCR7, with terminally differentiated effector memory CD45RA+ cells excluded. Healthy HIV-negative adults with no recent acute infections or vaccinations were recruited as donors. This clone has a single count. Clones were read by immunoSEQ multiplex PCR, and TCRdb kept only the in-frame ones, dropping some. The sample holds around 2,000,000 clones, approximately 95% seen once. Trimming cost V 5 bases and J 5 bases; bases outside gene matches: 16. Germline V gives CDR1 SEHNR, CDR2 FQNEAQ (reference sequence). CDR3 length: 18 amino acids.

Sequencing input: naive CD8+ T cells sorted from blood. The clonotype originates from a man aged 18 to 30 in good health. V usage is TRBV7-9 and J usage is TRBJ2-2; the match to TRBD1 covers 8 bases. CDR3 coding DNA: TGTGCCAGCAGCGCCAGGGGGCGAGGTATACGACAAACCGGGGAGCTGTTTTTT. It is translated as CASSARGRGIRQTGELFF. Full variable domain (outside the CDR3, taken from reference TRBV7-9 and TRBJ2-2): DTGVSQNPRHKITKRGQNVTFRCDPISEHNRLYWYRQTLGQGPEFLTYFQNEAQLEKSRLLSDRFSAERPKGSFSTLEIQRTEQGDSAMYLCASSARGRGIRQTGELFFGEGSRLTVL.